The entry below describes one TCR beta chain. Its antigen is unknown. V was pared by 1 base and J by 6 bases, with 12 bases of the junction left unmatched. There are 17 residues in the CDR3. Germline assignment: CDR1 MDHEN and CDR2 SYDVKM. Time point of the sample: week 11, during vaccination. Doses comprised 300 ug of mutant IDH1 20-mer peptide each, plus topical imiquimod. New WHO grade 3 or 4 IDH1-mutant, ATRX-lost astrocytomas were present in all donors. These data originate in a study of a mutant IDH1 vaccine in newly diagnosed glioma. Study-wide results and limits: Pseudoprogression appeared independent of alterations in top peripheral clonotypes.

Using immunoSEQ multiplex PCR, the repertoire was profiled, and TCRdb retains in-frame clones only, with some absent. The sample yields some 23,000 clones, 70% seen once. This TCR derives from a man between 18 and 35 years old with glioma. Some clones in this sample may be carry-over from other donors' samples. V is TRBV28 and J is TRBJ2-7; TRBD1 agrees at 10 bases. The sequencing used peripheral blood mononuclear cells (PBMCs), collected from a glioma patient whose treatment included an IDH1 peptide vaccine. The CDR3 sequence is CASSLSPPWDRGTEQYF. The CDR3, as DNA: TGTGCCAGCAGTTTATCCCCCCCCTGGGACAGGGGAACCGAGCAGTACTTC.